These T cell receptor beta chains were read from a single sample in a study of blood T cell repertoires in COVID-19. TCRdb's copy holds only in-frame clones and misses some; the assay was immunoSEQ multiplex PCR. This table holds around 83,000 clones, around 84% found once. The sample taken for sequencing was peripheral blood. These receptors came from a man older than 75 with active or convalescent COVID-19. CDR3s include the opening cysteine and the closing phenylalanine or tryptophan. Each record gives: D gene, J gene, V gene, clone size, CDR3 protein, CDR3 DNA. D genes are given only for firm matches. The size of a clone is reported for some rows only, either as once, few or many, or as a class for expanded clones.

D: NA
J: TRBJ1-4
V: TRBV6-6
size: NA
CDR3: CASSLSVEKLFF
DNA: TGTGCCAGCAGTTTGTCCGTTGAAAAACTGTTTTTT

D: TRBD1
J: TRBJ1-5
V: TRBV18
size: NA
CDR3: CASSAETGVVNQPQHF
DNA: TGTGCCAGCTCAGCCGAGACAGGGGTTGTGAATCAGCCCCAGCATTTT

D: TRBD1
J: TRBJ1-2
V: TRBV6-5
size: NA
CDR3: CASSYSTNRGYGYTF
DNA: TGTGCCAGCAGTTACTCGACGAACAGGGGGTATGGCTACACCTTC

D: NA
J: TRBJ2-1
V: TRBV24-1
size: NA
CDR3: CATSDSSMVLNEQFF
DNA: TGTGCCACCAGTGATAGCTCAATGGTTCTTAATGAGCAGTTCTTC

D: NA
J: TRBJ2-3
V: TRBV4-1
size: NA
CDR3: CASSQGRSTDTQYF
DNA: TGCGCCAGCAGCCAAGGCCGGAGCACAGATACGCAGTATTTT

D: NA
J: TRBJ2-5
V: TRBV18
size: NA
CDR3: CASSQSGTRAQETQYF
DNA: TGTGCCAGCTCTCAGTCCGGGACAAGGGCACAAGAGACCCAGTACTTC

D: TRBD2
J: TRBJ2-5
V: TRBV27
size: NA
CDR3: CASSASRLAGGGRETQYF
DNA: TGTGCCAGCAGTGCCAGCCGACTAGCGGGGGGGGGAAGAGAGACCCAGTACTTC

D: NA
J: TRBJ2-5
V: TRBV5-4
size: NA
CDR3: CASSLWAGLSATQYF
DNA: TGTGCCAGCAGCTTGTGGGCAGGGCTCTCCGCGACCCAGTACTTC

D: NA
J: TRBJ1-2
V: TRBV19
size: NA
CDR3: CASSRQPNYGYTF
DNA: TGTGCCAGTAGCCGACAGCCAAACTATGGCTACACCTTC

D: NA
J: TRBJ1-2
V: TRBV5-5
size: few
CDR3: CASSLDSSRSTTF
DNA: TGTGCCAGCAGCTTGGACAGTTCCCGATCTACCACCTTC

D: NA
J: TRBJ2-2
V: TRBV19
size: NA
CDR3: CASSIRSANTGELFF
DNA: TGTGCCAGTAGTATTCGGAGCGCGAACACCGGGGAGCTGTTTTTT

D: NA
J: TRBJ1-3
V: TRBV3-1/TRBV3-2
size: NA
CDR3: CASSQGFSANTIYF
DNA: TGTGCCAGCAGCCAAGGTTTCAGCGCAAACACCATATATTTT

D: TRBD2
J: TRBJ2-3
V: TRBV7-2
size: NA
CDR3: CASSPGTSGGPPTDTQYF
DNA: TGTGCCAGCAGCCCGGGGACTAGCGGGGGGCCCCCCACAGATACGCAGTATTTT

D: TRBD2
J: TRBJ2-5
V: TRBV11-3
size: few
CDR3: CASSPTGGTQYF
DNA: TGTGCCAGCAGCCCCACGGGGGGGACCCAGTACTTC

D: TRBD2
J: TRBJ2-3
V: TRBV5-1
size: NA
CDR3: CASSLAAGGLGDTQYF
DNA: TGCGCCAGCAGCTTGGCTGCGGGAGGGCTGGGAGATACGCAGTATTTT

D: NA
J: TRBJ2-1
V: TRBV5-5
size: NA
CDR3: CASSWGRDWNEQFF
DNA: TGTGCCAGCAGCTGGGGCAGGGATTGGAATGAGCAGTTCTTC

D: NA
J: TRBJ2-2
V: TRBV5-1
size: NA
CDR3: CASSLAVNRESGELFF
DNA: TGCGCCAGCAGCTTGGCCGTTAACAGGGAGTCCGGGGAGCTGTTTTTT

D: TRBD1
J: TRBJ2-1
V: TRBV11-3
size: NA
CDR3: CASSQGAGGNEQFF
DNA: TGTGCCAGCAGCCAGGGGGCTGGGGGGAATGAGCAGTTCTTC

D: NA
J: TRBJ1-1
V: TRBV27
size: few
CDR3: CASSRWVSRAEAFF
DNA: TGTGCCAGCAGTCGGTGGGTTTCTCGGGCTGAAGCTTTCTTT

D: TRBD1
J: TRBJ1-1
V: TRBV6-5
size: once
CDR3: CAGDRGHLAEAFF
DNA: TGTGCCGGGGACAGGGGGCATCTTGCTGAAGCTTTCTTT

D: TRBD2
J: TRBJ2-1
V: TRBV7-3
size: NA
CDR3: CASSSQLAGGHGEQFF
DNA: TGTGCCAGCAGCTCCCAGCTAGCGGGAGGGCACGGTGAGCAGTTCTTC

D: NA
J: TRBJ2-3
V: TRBV5-1
size: once
CDR3: CASSSGDSTDTQYF
DNA: TGCGCCAGCAGCTCTGGAGACAGCACAGATACGCAGTATTTT

D: TRBD2
J: TRBJ2-1
V: TRBV11-2
size: NA
CDR3: CASSLNPLAGGSNEQFF
DNA: TGTGCCAGCAGCTTAAACCCCCTAGCGGGGGGCTCCAATGAGCAGTTCTTC

D: TRBD2
J: TRBJ2-3
V: TRBV10-1
size: NA
CDR3: CASSESRASGRAADTQYF
DNA: TGCGCCAGCAGTGAGTCCCGAGCTAGCGGGAGGGCCGCAGATACGCAGTATTTT

D: TRBD1
J: TRBJ1-2
V: TRBV11-2
size: once
CDR3: CASSSPDRNGYTF
DNA: TGTGCCAGCAGCTCGCCGGACAGGAATGGCTACACCTTC

D: NA
J: TRBJ1-1
V: TRBV18
size: NA
CDR3: CASSPLVVTEAFF
DNA: TGTGCCAGCTCACCACTAGTAGTTACTGAAGCTTTCTTT

D: NA
J: TRBJ1-2
V: TRBV3-1/TRBV3-2
size: NA
CDR3: CASSQAGGWSNYGYTF
DNA: TGTGCCAGCAGCCAAGCTGGGGGGTGGAGTAACTATGGCTACACCTTC

D: TRBD1
J: TRBJ1-1
V: TRBV5-1
size: NA
CDR3: CASSTGTENTEAFF
DNA: TGCGCCAGCAGCACCGGGACAGAGAACACTGAAGCTTTCTTT

D: TRBD1
J: TRBJ1-3
V: TRBV18
size: NA
CDR3: CASSPQPGGPGNTIYF
DNA: TGTGCCAGCTCACCCCAGCCAGGGGGCCCTGGAAACACCATATATTTT

D: NA
J: TRBJ2-2
V: TRBV7-9
size: NA
CDR3: CASSPRRGIDTGELFF
DNA: TGTGCCAGCAGCCCGCGGCGCGGGATAGACACCGGGGAGCTGTTTTTT

D: NA
J: TRBJ1-2
V: TRBV28
size: NA
CDR3: CASSDPRSGRANYGYTF
DNA: TGTGCCAGCAGCGATCCCCGTTCAGGCCGAGCTAACTATGGCTACACCTTC

D: NA
J: TRBJ1-1
V: TRBV4-1
size: NA
CDR3: CASSQTDEAFF
DNA: TGCGCCAGCAGCCAGACAGATGAAGCTTTCTTT

D: TRBD1
J: TRBJ2-6
V: TRBV5-1
size: NA
CDR3: CATGTGGSGANVLTF
DNA: TGCGCCACCGGGACAGGGGGCTCTGGGGCCAACGTCCTGACTTTC